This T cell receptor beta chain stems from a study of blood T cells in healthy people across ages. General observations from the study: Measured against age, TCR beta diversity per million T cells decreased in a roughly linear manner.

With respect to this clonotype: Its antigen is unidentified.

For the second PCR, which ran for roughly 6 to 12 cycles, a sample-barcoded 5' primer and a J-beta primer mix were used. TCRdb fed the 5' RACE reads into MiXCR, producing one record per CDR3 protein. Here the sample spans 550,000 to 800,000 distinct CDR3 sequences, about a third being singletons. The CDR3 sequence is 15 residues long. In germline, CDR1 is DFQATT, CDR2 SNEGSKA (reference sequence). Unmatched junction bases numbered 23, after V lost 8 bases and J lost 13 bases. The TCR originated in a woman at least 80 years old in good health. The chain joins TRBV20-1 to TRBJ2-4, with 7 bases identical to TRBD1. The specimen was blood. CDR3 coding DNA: TGCAGTACTATCGACAGGGATCGGGTACTGAATGAGCAGTACTTC. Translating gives CSTIDRDRVLNEQYF.